The T cell receptor beta chain described here comes from a study of OX40 agonist ivuxolimab in advanced cancers. Turning to the overall study: Ivuxolimab was an agonistic, fully human IgG2 monoclonal antibody directed against OX40 (CD134), a costimulatory receptor. Of the 52 patients in dose escalation, some 19 had hepatocellular carcinoma, about 15 had melanoma, 9 had renal cell carcinoma and 9 had head and neck cancer. Prior anti-PD-1, anti-PD-L1 or anti-CTLA-4 therapy was permitted, and less than 45% of dose-escalation patients had received checkpoint inhibitors. The point of sequencing TCRbeta in the periphery was to test whether ivuxolimab changed TCR sequence diversity and drove clonal T-cell expansion. The paper describes the monotherapy dose-escalation part (N of about 54 patients) of the phase I trial of ivuxolimab. Partial responses were achieved by three dose-escalation patients, of whom one had hepatocellular carcinoma and two had cutaneous melanoma. A male proportion of around 83% and a mean age of about 60 years, ranging from roughly 20 to 80, were recorded for the dose-escalation cohort. Intravenous ivuxolimab was administered to patients every 2 weeks at six dose levels: 0.01, 0.1, 0.3, 1.5, 3 and 10 mg/kg. On the study overall, not on this receptor specifically: After ivuxolimab, CD8+ T cells had more expanded clones than CD4+ T cells on average. Low levels of normalized T-cell clonal expansion were also seen in some patients who did not respond. The antigen specificity of the peripheral T cells that underwent clonal expansion was not determined. Partial responders in the 0.1-3.0 mg/kg groups had among the lowest normalized peripheral clonal expansion, especially among CD8+ T cells. At doses from 0.1 to 3.0 mg/kg, clonal expansion was seen in both CD4+ and CD8+ blood T cells between baseline and week 6.

As to this clone: Its recognized antigen is unknown. No base quality information exists; no much larger clone differs at one position.

Genomic DNA was isolated from the sorted cells so that the TCRbeta CDR3 region could be sequenced. TCRbeta CDR3 regions were sequenced using the immunoSEQ Assay. Here the immuneACCESS table is served through TCRdb, limited to in-frame sequences with V and J called. Missing clones are a known gap in these copies; in checked studies unresolved V genes cover under half, and the rest lacks a known reason. The sample contains 84,000 or so clones, over 85% of them found a single time. The ten biggest clones cover approximately 11% of the sample. The trial excluded patients who had a history of autoimmune disease or were on systemic immunosuppression. Peripheral blood for TCR sequencing was collected from all dose cohorts at baseline, on cycle 4 day 1, and on cycle 7 day 1. The samples were drawn from a first-in-human, open-label, multicenter phase I dose-escalation trial of ivuxolimab. Adults with locally advanced or metastatic melanoma, renal cell, hepatocellular, or head and neck squamous cell carcinoma were enrolled in the trial. Before TCR sequencing, CD4+ T cells and CD8+ T cells from peripheral blood were sorted into separate populations.

V and J are truncated by 3 bases and 2 bases respectively, leaving an intervening sequence of 20 bases. CDR1 LNHDA and CDR2 SQIVND were looked up in the germline V gene (reference sequence). Inclusive of the bounding cysteine and phenylalanine, the CDR3 is 17 residues long. Only the CDR3 DNA is retained, 51 bases long and in frame from the first base. Material: CD4+ or CD8+ T cells sorted from blood, obtained in a trial of the OX40 agonist ivuxolimab. The origin of this receptor is an adult with an advanced solid tumor such as melanoma, head and neck, liver or kidney cancer. The chain couples TRBV19 to TRBJ2-7; 6 matching bases give a weak D call of TRBD2. The bases are TGTGCCAGTAGTATCGACACCGGGACTGGGCATACCTACGAGCAGTACTTC. It translates to CASSIDTGTGHTYEQYF.